This T cell receptor beta chain was profiled in a study of cytomegalovirus exposure and HLA in healthy donors. Study-wide findings and caveats: Through in vitro validation, three CMV-associated chains were shown to be specific for CMV antigens. According to reports, the classifier identified cytomegalovirus status with high specificity and sensitivity. TCR clusters originating in the first cohort tended to co-occur in the 110 or so validation repertoires, according to a later analysis.

Remarks on this clone: Its antigen is not identified.

Donors were drawn from the approximately 120-subject validation cohort, separate from the approximately 620-subject first cohort. The data were produced by immunoSEQ multiplex PCR, yet TCRdb's version contains in-frame clones alone and is incomplete. This sample yields about 130,000 clones, of which around 89% are seen a single time; about 6.6% belongs to the top ten. The CDR3 runs to 14 residues. The germline CDR1 and CDR2 sequences are SGDLS and YYNGEE. Losses at the gene ends were 4 bases for V and 4 bases for J; bases not matched to a gene: 6. The chain joins TRBV9 to TRBJ2-5, with 8 positions matching TRBD1. The source of this sequence is a woman in her 30s in good health and CMV-seropositive. The sequenced material came from PBMCs. The CDR3 loop is CASSTRTGTETQYF. The CDR3 bases are TGTGCCAGCAGCACCCGGACAGGGACAGAGACCCAGTACTTC.